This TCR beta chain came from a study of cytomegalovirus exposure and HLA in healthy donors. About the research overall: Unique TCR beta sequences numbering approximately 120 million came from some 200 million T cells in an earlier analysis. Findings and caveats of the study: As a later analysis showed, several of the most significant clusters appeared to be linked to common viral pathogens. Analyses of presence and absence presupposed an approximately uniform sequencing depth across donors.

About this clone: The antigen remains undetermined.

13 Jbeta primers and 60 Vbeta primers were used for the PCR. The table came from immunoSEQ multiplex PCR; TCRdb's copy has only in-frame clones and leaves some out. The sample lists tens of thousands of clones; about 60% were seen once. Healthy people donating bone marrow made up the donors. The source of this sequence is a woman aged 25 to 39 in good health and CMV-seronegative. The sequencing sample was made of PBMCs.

The CDR3 DNA reads as TGCGCCAGCAGCCCGCGACAGGGGGGAGAGACCCAGTACTTC. Amino acid sequence: CASSPRQGGETQYF. V usage is TRBV4-1 and J usage is TRBJ2-5, with 9 bases lining up with TRBD1. Looked up from germline, CDR1 is MGHRA and CDR2 is YSYEKL. The CDR3 extends over 14 amino acids. Germline trimming cut 4 bases from V and 4 bases from J; bases unmatched to any gene: 4.